Listed below are T cell receptor beta chains from one sample, sequenced in a study of memory CD4+ T cells and cytomegalovirus serostatus. TCRdb keeps only in-frame clones here, not all; method: immunoSEQ multiplex PCR. The sample contains about 59,000 clones, roughly 80% of which appear only once. Sequenced input: memory CD4+ T cells from blood. Every receptor here comes from an adult in good health and CMV-seronegative. Some clones in this sample may be carry-over from other donors' samples. Each CDR3 is given with its conserved first and last residue. A D gene is named only where the DNA matches it firmly. Rows may omit the clone size; those that give it use once, few, many or a size class.

TGCGCCAGCGGAAGGGCAGGGTACTACGAGCAGTACTTC CASGRAGYYEQYF - TRBJ2-7 few TRBV5-1
TGTGCTAGTGGTTTGATCCAGGGCTTCTCCTACGAGCAGTACTTC CASGLIQGFSYEQYF - TRBJ2-7 - TRBV12-5
TGCGCCAGCAGTGAGTCCTACCAAAGAGACGAGCAGTACTTC CASSESYQRDEQYF - TRBJ2-7 - TRBV10-2
TGTGCCTGGAGTGGACACGGGGAAGGCAGGGCCAACGTCCTGACTTTC CAWSGHGEGRANVLTF - TRBJ2-6 - TRBV30
TGTGCCAGCTCACCACCTATTGTCACCGGGGAGCTGTTTTTT CASSPPIVTGELFF - TRBJ2-2 once TRBV18
TGCGCCAGCAGCTTGGGTGGGAGGGGTAGTGCTGAAGCTTTCTTT CASSLGGRGSAEAFF - TRBJ1-1 - TRBV5-1
TGCGCCAGCGGTGGACAGAACACCGGGGAGCTGTTTTTT CASGGQNTGELFF - TRBJ2-2 - TRBV5-1
TGTGCCAGCAGCTTCTCCCGTGACACTGAAGCTTTCTTT CASSFSRDTEAFF - TRBJ1-1 - TRBV7-6
TGTGCCATCAGTGGGGGCAGGTTAGGAGGTCACTACGAGCAGTACTTC CAISGGRLGGHYEQYF - TRBJ2-7 - TRBV10-3
TGTGCCAGCAGCCGAAAACCCCAGGGTTTCAACGAGCAGTACTTC CASSRKPQGFNEQYF - TRBJ2-7 few TRBV6-5
TGCAGCGTTGTTCCCGGGACAGGGGACTATGGCTACACCTTC CSVVPGTGDYGYTF TRBD1 TRBJ1-2 once TRBV29-1
TGTGCCAGCAGTTTGGGTGGGTATGGCTACACCTTC CASSLGGYGYTF - TRBJ1-2 - TRBV5-6
TGTGCCGCCGATGCGGGACCGATGAACACTGAAGCTTTCTTT CAADAGPMNTEAFF - TRBJ1-1 - TRBV30
TGTGCTAGTGGTGAGGGGCCCCTAGCTAACTATGGCTACACCTTC CASGEGPLANYGYTF - TRBJ1-2 - TRBV12-5
TGTGCCAGCAGGCAACCGGGACAGAGAACAGATACGCAGTATTTT CASRQPGQRTDTQYF TRBD1 TRBJ2-3 - TRBV27
TGTGCCAGCAGCGGACAGGGTGACACTGAAGCTTTCTTT CASSGQGDTEAFF TRBD1 TRBJ1-1 few TRBV7-2
TGTGCCATCAGTCGGACTAGCGGATTCTACGAGCAGTACTTC CAISRTSGFYEQYF TRBD2 TRBJ2-7 - TRBV10-3
TGTGCCAGCAGCCGCAGGACTCGGGCAGATACGCAGTATTTT CASSRRTRADTQYF - TRBJ2-3 - TRBV5-8
TGCGCCAGCAGCTTTTTGACAGGAGGCACTGAAGCTTTCTTT CASSFLTGGTEAFF - TRBJ1-1 - TRBV5-1
TGTGCCAGCTCACCACCGACTAGCGGGGGTAAGAATGAGCAGTTCTTC CASSPPTSGGKNEQFF TRBD2 TRBJ2-1 - TRBV18
TGTGCCAGTGCCTATAGCGGGAGTAGGGGGTACTACGAGCAGTACTTC CASAYSGSRGYYEQYF TRBD2 TRBJ2-7 - TRBV19
TGTGCCAGCAGCTTAACCGGACAGTTAGATCAGCCCCAGCATTTT CASSLTGQLDQPQHF - TRBJ1-5 - TRBV7-2
TGCGCCAGCAGGGATTCCCTCCAGGGGCAACACGAGCAGTACTTC CASRDSLQGQHEQYF - TRBJ2-7 - TRBV4-1
TGTGCCAGCAGTGGCGGATCCTACGAGCAGTACTTC CASSGGSYEQYF - TRBJ2-7 - TRBV2
TGTGCCAGCTCACCGGGACAGGCAAACATTCAGTACTTC CASSPGQANIQYF TRBD1 TRBJ2-4 once TRBV18
TGTGCCAGCAGCCCTCGCCGACTATACAGTGAAGCTTTCTTT CASSPRRLYSEAFF - TRBJ1-1 few TRBV5-6
TGTGCCAGCAGACGGGACTTCCCGGGGGAGCAGTACTTC CASRRDFPGEQYF - TRBJ2-7 - TRBV6-6
TGCGCCAGCAGTGAGTGGGCAGCCGGAGGAAACACCATATATTTT CASSEWAAGGNTIYF - TRBJ1-3 - TRBV10-1
TGTGCCAGCAGCGAACCCGTCATCGACGTGGACAGGGTGACCTACGAGCAGTACTTC CASSEPVIDVDRVTYEQYF TRBD1 TRBJ2-7 - TRBV9
TGCAGCGTTGTAGAGGGGAGTAAGACCCAGTACTTC CSVVEGSKTQYF - TRBJ2-5 - TRBV29-1
TGTGCCAGTAGTCGGCGGGGCTCCTACAATGAGCAGTTCTTC CASSRRGSYNEQFF - TRBJ2-1 few TRBV19
TGCACCAGCAGCCAAGACCAGCGGGGGGGCGATTTCGCAGAGACCCAGTACTTC CTSSQDQRGGDFAETQYF - TRBJ2-5 - TRBV1
TGTGCCAGTAGCGGATTAAGGAGCACCGGGGAGCTGTTTTTT CASSGLRSTGELFF - TRBJ2-2 - TRBV19
TGTGCCAGCAGCGTGACGGGGACTAACCAAGAGACCCAGTACTTC CASSVTGTNQETQYF TRBD2 TRBJ2-5 - TRBV9
TGTGCCAGCAGTTCGGACAGCTATGGCTACACCTTC CASSSDSYGYTF - TRBJ1-2 - TRBV28
TGTGCCATCAGTGAGGCGGGACAGGGCTACGAGCAGTACTTC CAISEAGQGYEQYF TRBD1 TRBJ2-7 - TRBV10-3
TGTGCCTGGAGTGTACAAGCGGGAGTGCGGGATACGCAGTATTTT CAWSVQAGVRDTQYF TRBD2 TRBJ2-3 - TRBV30
TGTGCCAGCAGCTTGGATGGAGGGGGAAGCTACGAGCAGTACTTC CASSLDGGGSYEQYF - TRBJ2-7 - TRBV5-4
TGCGCCAGCTCCTCTCAAGGGACCTACGTAGAGACCCAGTACTTC CASSSQGTYVETQYF - TRBJ2-5 - TRBV5-1
TGTGCCAGCAGCTCCAGCGGGGGAGACAATGAGCAGTTCTTC CASSSSGGDNEQFF TRBD2 TRBJ2-1 - TRBV2
TGCAGCGCCCAAAAACAGGCGGGAGGGGCCTCCGAGCAGTACTTC CSAQKQAGGASEQYF TRBD2 TRBJ2-7 - TRBV29-1
TGTGCCAGCAGCCCCCGCTCGACAGGTCCGAACGAGCAGTACTTC CASSPRSTGPNEQYF - TRBJ2-7 - TRBV9
TGTGCCAGCAGCACGAAACAGGGATATGACACTGAAGCTTTCTTT CASSTKQGYDTEAFF - TRBJ1-1 - TRBV5-4
TGTGCCACGACAGATTTTTACGACACTGAAGCTTTCTTT CATTDFYDTEAFF - TRBJ1-1 - TRBV7-2
TGTGCCAGCAGTTTTAGGGGCGGCTACACAGATACGCAGTATTTT CASSFRGGYTDTQYF - TRBJ2-3 - TRBV28
TGTGCCAGCAGCGTTCCGACCGGGACTAGCTTCAATGAGCAGTTCTTC CASSVPTGTSFNEQFF TRBD2 TRBJ2-1 - TRBV9
TGTGCCAGCAGCTCCCTGCGGATCCTACAGCGCAGCTCCTACGAGCAGTACTTC CASSSLRILQRSSYEQYF - TRBJ2-7 - TRBV11-2
TGTGCCACCAGCCTAGCGGGAGGCCCAACAGATACGCAGTATTTT CATSLAGGPTDTQYF TRBD2 TRBJ2-3 - TRBV15
TGTGCCAGTAGTATAGGGGACAGGGCGAACGAGCAGTACTTC CASSIGDRANEQYF TRBD1 TRBJ2-7 once TRBV19
TGTGCCAGCAGTGGGACTTCACAAGAGACCCAGTACTTC CASSGTSQETQYF - TRBJ2-5 - TRBV2
TGTGCCAGCACCAGGACAGGGTACGGCTATGGCTACACCTTC CASTRTGYGYGYTF TRBD1 TRBJ1-2 - TRBV25-1
TGCAGCGTGGAACAGGGGCTCAATCAGCCCCAGCATTTT CSVEQGLNQPQHF TRBD1 TRBJ1-5 - TRBV29-1
TGCGCCAGCAGCTTAACAGTGAACTATGGCTACACCTTC CASSLTVNYGYTF - TRBJ1-2 - TRBV5-1